The sequence of this TCR beta chain was determined in a study of T-cell memory formation after mild COVID-19. Across the study: Most TCR clusters belonged to a single donor. Study-level points and caveats: Contracting CD4+ clones lay largely in CM and EM, with CD8+ ones residing in EMRA.

TCRdb re-called the 5' RACE reads with MiXCR, one entry per CDR3 protein. The sample shows approximately 570,000 distinct CDR3 sequences, roughly 17% of them seen only once. This CDR3 is built from 14 residues. Trimming removed 7 bases at V and 14 bases at J, with 26 bases between. Per the germline V gene, CDR1 is LNHDA and CDR2 is SQIVND (reference sequence). The table lists this clonotype with a few counts. Its antigen is undetermined. The chain employs TRBV19 and TRBJ1-2; D may be TRBD1 (5 bases). This TCR was sampled from an adult woman who had mild COVID-19 (a few samples of this study predate the infection). Cell type and time point are not known. Sequences were obtained from PBMCs or a T cell subset sorted from them (not recorded which). CDR3 region: CASTHNPGTTTHTF. In nucleotides, the CDR3 is TGTGCCAGTACCCATAATCCTGGGACCACCACTCATACCTTC.